Presented here are 8 T cell receptor beta chains from one specimen sequenced in a study of blood T cell repertoires in COVID-19. Method: immunoSEQ multiplex PCR; TCRdb's copy keeps in-frame clones and lacks some. The data hold over 200,000 clones, with less than 85% observed a single time. The sequenced sample consisted of PBMCs or T cells enriched from blood (not recorded which). These receptors were obtained from a man between 40 and 49 years old who had recovered from COVID-19.

DNA of the CDR3: TGTGCCAGCAGCTTACGGGGTGGGGCAGATACGCAGTATTTT. This sequence encodes CASSLRGGADTQYF. This chain connects TRBV7-2 to TRBJ2-3; D possibly corresponds to TRBD2 (5 bases). The CDR3 has 14 residues. The germline V and J ends were trimmed by 2 bases and 4 bases, with 10 bases remaining between them. Germline V gene data show CDR1 as SGHTA and CDR2 as FQGNSA.

V is TRBV13 and J is TRBJ2-7, with 10 bases aligning to TRBD1. V was pared by 3 bases and J by 3 bases, with 5 bases of the junction left unmatched. The germline CDR1 and CDR2 sequences are PRHDT and FYEKMQ (reference sequence). This CDR3 has 15 residues. The CDR3 nucleotides read TGTGCCAGCAGCTTTCCGGGACAGGGGCTCTACGAGCAGTACTTC. This codes for CASSFPGQGLYEQYF.

In its sample, this clone was seen a few times. The rearrangement joins TRBV11-3 to TRBJ2-1; D ambiguous. This CDR3 has 13 amino acids. V was clipped by 5 bases and J by 6 bases, with 11 bases between them. Germline V CDR1 and CDR2: SGHNT, YENEEA. The CDR3 loop is CASSTQISNEQFF. The CDR3 DNA sequence: TGTGCCAGCAGCACCCAGATCAGCAATGAGCAGTTCTTC.

The chain carries TRBV5-1 and TRBJ2-7; D is possibly TRBD1 (6 bases). CDR1 is SGHRS, CDR2 YFSETQ, per germline. The CDR3 consists of 15 residues. V dropped 4 bases and J dropped 0 bases, with 14 bases sitting between them. CDR3 sequence: CASSKHRESSYEQYF. In DNA, the CDR3 is TGCGCCAGCAGCAAACACAGGGAAAGCTCCTACGAGCAGTACTTC.

The J gene is TRBJ1-2, the V gene TRBV10-3; TRBD1 is a possible D gene (5 bases). V was shortened by 3 bases and J by 7 bases, with 21 bases between the two germline ends. The CDR3 spans 16 residues. Germline V gene lookup returns CDR1 ENHRY and CDR2 SYGVKD. The CDR3 DNA follows: TGTGCCATCAGTGACCCCCGACACCTATTAGGGGTTGGCTACACCTTC. It translates to CAISDPRHLLGVGYTF.

The chain is built from TRBV18 and TRBJ1-5; 10 bases fit TRBD1. Germline V gives CDR1 KGHSH, CDR2 LQKENI. The CDR3 sequence is 16 residues long. V lost 4 bases, J lost 4 bases, and 7 bases stayed unmatched. The CDR3 bases are TGTGCCAGCTCACGTGGACAGGGGGAAAATAATCAGCCCCAGCATTTT. Protein sequence: CASSRGQGENNQPQHF.

This clone was counted between two and nine times. The chain is built from TRBV5-1 and TRBJ2-7, with 8 nucleotides matching TRBD1. Trimming cost V 7 bases and J 3 bases; bases outside gene matches: 12. The CDR3 has 15 residues. Germline V gives CDR1 SGHRS, CDR2 YFSETQ. CDR3 amino acids: CASRQGPLSVYEQYF. The DNA for the CDR3 is TGCGCCAGCCGACAGGGGCCCCTAAGTGTCTACGAGCAGTACTTC.

This chain joins TRBV3-1 (or the pseudogene TRBV3-2) and TRBJ2-1, with 12 bases identical to TRBD2. Germline V gene sequence: CDR1 LGHDT, CDR2 YNNKEL (reference sequence). This CDR3 is built from 16 residues. V gave up 6 bases and J gave up 4 bases; unmatched junction bases: 7. The CDR3 nucleotides read TGTGCCAGCAGGCACACTAGCGGGAGGAAGTACAATGAGCAGTTCTTC. This codes for CASRHTSGRKYNEQFF.